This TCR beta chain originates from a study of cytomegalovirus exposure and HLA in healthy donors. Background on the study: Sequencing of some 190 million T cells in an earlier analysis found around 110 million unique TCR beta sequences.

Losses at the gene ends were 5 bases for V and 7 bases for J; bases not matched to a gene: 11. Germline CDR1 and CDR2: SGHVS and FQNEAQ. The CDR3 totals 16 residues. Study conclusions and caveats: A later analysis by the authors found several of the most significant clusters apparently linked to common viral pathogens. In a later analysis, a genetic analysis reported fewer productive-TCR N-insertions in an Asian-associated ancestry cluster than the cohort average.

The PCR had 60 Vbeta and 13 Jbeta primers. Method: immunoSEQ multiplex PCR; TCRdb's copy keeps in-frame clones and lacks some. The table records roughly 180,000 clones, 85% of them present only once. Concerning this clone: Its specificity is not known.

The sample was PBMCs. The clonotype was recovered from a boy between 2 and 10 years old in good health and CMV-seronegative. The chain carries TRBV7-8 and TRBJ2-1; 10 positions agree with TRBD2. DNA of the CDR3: TGTGCCAGCAGCCGCGGGGGGCTAGCGGGAGAGAATGAGCAGTTCTTC. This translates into CASSRGGLAGENEQFF.